These 14 T cell receptor beta chains originate from one sample sequenced in a study of cytomegalovirus exposure and HLA in healthy donors. The assay was immunoSEQ multiplex PCR, and TCRdb's table has in-frame clones only and misses some. The data hold 100,000 to 150,000 clones, with 89% observed a single time. The sample taken for sequencing was PBMCs. The origin of the receptors is a woman under 30 in good health and CMV-seronegative.

This rearrangement joins TRBV9 to TRBJ2-1, with D possibly TRBD1 on 5 matching bases. This CDR3 is built from 15 residues. V was trimmed by 4 bases and J by 4 bases, leaving 15 bases between them. Looked up from germline, CDR1 is SGDLS and CDR2 is YYNGEE. In DNA, the CDR3 is TGTGCCAGCAGCCAAGACAGAGATTATTACAATGAGCAGTTCTTC. Amino acid sequence: CASSQDRDYYNEQFF.

The V call is TRBV7-9, the J call TRBJ2-1; the D gene is possibly TRBD1 (6 bases). The CDR3 consists of 16 residues. V shed 2 bases and J shed 10 bases, with 21 bases lying between them. The germline CDR1 and CDR2 sequences are SEHNR and FQNEAQ (reference sequence). CDR3 sequence: CASSLLTGQTLVEQFF. CDR3 nucleotide sequence: TGTGCCAGCAGCTTACTGACGGGACAAACCCTCGTGGAGCAGTTCTTC.

The V gene is TRBV30, the J gene TRBJ1-6; no reliable D call. The CDR3 sequence is 13 residues long. The germline gives CDR1 GTSNPN, CDR2 SVGIG (reference sequence). With 1 base removed from V and 7 bases from J, the gap between germline ends came to 8 bases. CDR3 loop: CAWSANPNSPLHF. The CDR3 nucleotides read TGTGCCTGGAGTGCTAATCCGAATTCACCCCTCCACTTT.

The V call is TRBV7-9, the J call TRBJ2-7; TRBD2 matches at 9 bases. This CDR3 contains 15 residues. The germline CDR1 and CDR2 sequences are SEHNR and FQNEAQ (reference sequence). Trimming cost V 1 base and J 2 bases; bases outside gene matches: 3. CDR3 bases: TGTGCCAGCAGCTTAGTGCTAGCGGGGACCTACGAGCAGTACTTC. It encodes CASSLVLAGTYEQYF.

DNA for the CDR3: TGTGCCACCAGCAAGTTTAGAGCGGCGGGGGAAGGAGAGACCCAGTACTTC. Its translation: CATSKFRAAGEGETQYF. The V call is TRBV15, the J call TRBJ2-5, with 7 bases that match TRBD2. The CDR3 spans 17 residues. The V gene end was trimmed by 4 bases and the J gene end by 4 bases; junction bases not matched to a gene: 15. Germline loops: CDR1 LNHNV, CDR2 YYDKDF (reference sequence). Full variable domain (rest looked up from reference TRBV15 and TRBJ2-5): DAMVIQNPRYQVTQFGKPVTLSCSQTLNHNVMYWYQQKSSQAPKLLFHYYDKDFNNEADTPDNFQSRRPNTSFCFLDIRSPGLGDTAMYLCATSKFRAAGEGETQYFGPGTRLLVL.

CDR3 sequence (DNA): TGTGCCAGCAGTAACCGGGACAGGGGTGAAAAACTGTTTTTT. Its protein product is CASSNRDRGEKLFF. J is TRBJ1-4 and V is TRBV27; 10 bases map to TRBD1. Germline V lookup: CDR1 MNHEY, CDR2 SMNVEV (reference sequence). Trimming took 5 bases from V and 7 from J; bases not matched to a gene: 4. The CDR3 loop spans 14 amino acids.

The chain employs TRBV28 and TRBJ2-1, with 11 bases lining up with TRBD1. The CDR3 length is 16 residues. Per germline, CDR1 MDHEN and CDR2 SYDVKM. V lost 6 bases and J lost 6; bases outside the gene matches: 10. CDR3: CASSQRWTGGVNEQFF. CDR3 in DNA: TGTGCCAGCAGCCAACGGTGGACAGGGGGCGTCAATGAGCAGTTCTTC.

J is TRBJ1-5 and V is TRBV15; D uncertain. Germline CDR1 LNHNV, CDR2 YYDKDF (reference sequence). This CDR3 is 13 amino acids long. Trimming cost V 0 bases and J 9 bases, with 9 bases left between them. The CDR3 nucleotides read TGTGCCACCAGCAGAGAGGGTCCAGGGCCCCAGCATTTT. This codes for CATSREGPGPQHF.

The chain is built from TRBV7-6 and TRBJ2-3; 10 bases map to TRBD2. The CDR3 covers 16 residues. V lost 4 bases to trimming and J lost 4 bases; unmatched junction nucleotides: 8. Germline values: CDR1 SGHVS, CDR2 FNYEAQ. CDR3 in DNA: TGTGCCAGCAGCTCAACTAGCGGGGCCCCCCCAGATACGCAGTATTTT. Protein sequence: CASSSTSGAPPDTQYF.

The chain links TRBV14 to TRBJ1-2, with D perhaps matching TRBD1 (5 bases). V was clipped by 3 bases and J by 7 bases, with 15 bases between them. This CDR3 spans 14 amino acids. Germline-derived CDR1 and CDR2 are SGHDN and FVKESK. The CDR3 DNA reads as TGTGCCAGCAGCCAGTTAGGACACGGCAGTGGCTACACCTTC. Residues: CASSQLGHGSGYTF.

The chain has TRBV11-2 and TRBJ2-5, with 8 bases aligning to TRBD2. CDR1 and CDR2 (germline): SGHAT, FQNNGV. The V segment lost 4 bases and the J segment 6 bases; nucleotides outside the gene matches: 7. CDR3 length: 14 amino acids. The CDR3 here is CASSSALAVQTQYF. CDR3 DNA sequence: TGTGCCAGCAGCTCGGCACTAGCGGTTCAGACCCAGTACTTC.

The chain couples TRBV6-5 to TRBJ1-6; D is ambiguous. Per germline, CDR1 MNHEY and CDR2 SVGAGI. V was trimmed by 0 bases and J by 7 bases, leaving 10 bases between them. This CDR3 comprises 15 residues. The CDR3, as DNA: TGTGCCAGCAGTTACTCTCTCAGAGGGAATTCACCCCTCCACTTT. Translation gives CASSYSLRGNSPLHF.

The chain recombines TRBV5-3 with TRBJ1-3, with D hard to call. TRBV5-3 is placed among ORFs of uncertain function. Trimming took off 0 bases at V and 3 bases at J, with 4 bases between the two ends. CDR3 size: 13 residues. Written as DNA, the CDR3 is TGTGCCAGAAGCTTGGTTTATGGAAACACCATATATTTT. Encoded protein: CARSLVYGNTIYF.

This chain connects TRBV4-3 to TRBJ2-5, with TRBD2 identical over 9 bases. Germline V lookup: CDR1 LGHNA, CDR2 YSLEER. V trimming: 4 bases; J trimming: 5 bases; junction bases outside the gene matches: 8. This CDR3 region has 15 residues. CDR3 in DNA: TGCGCCAGCAGCCCTCAGGAAGGACTAGCGGAGACCCAGTACTTC. Its translation is CASSPQEGLAETQYF.